This T cell receptor (beta chain) was sequenced during a study of identical twins. There are 15 residues in the CDR3. The junction had 1 base not matched to a gene; V was cut back by 2 bases and J by 1 base. Per germline, CDR1 LGHDT and CDR2 YNNKEL (reference sequence). This clonotype occurred many times. Each cDNA held unique molecular identifiers, and template switching gave it a universal primer site. TCRdb called the 5' RACE reads again in MiXCR, with one record for every CDR3 protein. The sample shows 700,000 or so distinct CDR3 sequences, about 20% of them seen only once. These data are also associated with another study on T cells expressing NK-cell markers.

The gene calls are TRBV3-1 and TRBJ2-7, with TRBD2 matching 11 bases. The receptor was isolated from a woman aged 18-29 years in good health. The sequenced material came from PBMCs. The DNA of the CDR3 is TGTGCCAGCAGCCAAACTAGCGGGAGATCCTACGAGCAGTACTTC. Its protein product is CASSQTSGRSYEQYF.